A selection of T cell receptor beta chains follows, all from one sample in a study of shared clonotypes between healthy human individuals. Produced via immunoSEQ multiplex PCR; TCRdb's table is partial and in-frame only. The sample has about 690,000 clones, roughly 88% seen once. The sequenced sample consisted of memory CD8+ T cells from PBMCs. The receptor source for this set is a man in his late teens or twenties in good health. Some clones in this sample may be carry-over from other donors' samples. Each CDR3 is given with its conserved first and last residue. The D gene is left open where the match is weak. Only part of the rows carry a size: once, few, many, or a class if the clone is expanded.

TRBJ2-1 | 14 | TRBV5-6 | NA | TRBD2 | CASGAGLGLDEQFF | TGTGCCAGCGGAGCTGGACTAGGCCTGGATGAGCAGTTCTTC
TRBJ2-7 | 15 | TRBV4-2 | NA | NA | CASSQDMGRTYEQYF | TGTGCCAGCAGCCAAGATATGGGCAGAACCTACGAGCAGTACTTC
TRBJ1-1 | 11 | TRBV12-5 | NA | NA | CASGLWRKAFF | TGTGCTAGTGGTTTATGGCGAAAAGCTTTCTTT
TRBJ1-5 | 15 | TRBV11-2 | NA | NA | CASSWGPDSNQPQHF | TGTGCCAGCAGCTGGGGTCCTGATAGCAATCAGCCCCAGCATTTT
TRBJ2-1 | 13 | TRBV6-5 | NA | TRBD2 | CASSGRGGNEQFF | TGTGCCAGCAGTGGCCGGGGGGGCAATGAGCAGTTCTTC
TRBJ2-2 | 12 | TRBV5-6 | NA | NA | CASSPGYGELFF | TGTGCCAGCAGCCCAGGATACGGGGAGCTGTTTTTT
TRBJ2-2 | 17 | TRBV7-9 | NA | TRBD1 | CASSHQDRGPNTGELFF | TGTGCCAGCAGCCATCAGGACAGGGGGCCGAACACCGGGGAGCTGTTTTTT
TRBJ2-2 | 19 | TRBV7-6 | NA | NA | CASSAYRAGDAWNTGELFF | TGTGCCAGCAGCGCCTACAGGGCGGGAGATGCCTGGAACACCGGGGAGCTGTTTTTT
TRBJ2-1 | 15 | TRBV27 | many | TRBD2 | CASRIGTSGYNEQFF | TGTGCCAGTAGAATCGGGACTAGCGGATACAATGAGCAGTTCTTC
TRBJ2-5 | 15 | TRBV28 | NA | NA | CASSLGRQIQETQYF | TGTGCCAGCAGTTTAGGGAGACAGATCCAAGAGACCCAGTACTTC
TRBJ1-1 | 12 | TRBV10-2 | NA | NA | CASSEQVFEAFF | TGCGCCAGCAGTGAACAGGTGTTCGAAGCTTTCTTT
TRBJ1-1 | 15 | TRBV28 | NA | TRBD1 | CASSLSDRGLTEAFF | TGTGCCAGCAGTTTATCAGACAGGGGGTTGACTGAAGCTTTCTTT
TRBJ2-5 | 13 | TRBV6-1 | NA | NA | CASSARGRETQYF | TGTGCCAGCAGTGCGAGGGGGAGAGAGACCCAGTACTTC
TRBJ1-4 | 14 | TRBV18 | once | NA | CASSAGSGNEKLFF | TGTGCCAGCTCGGCCGGGTCAGGGAATGAAAAACTGTTTTTT
TRBJ2-7 | 14 | TRBV30 | NA | TRBD2 | CAWSVGRGIYEQYF | TGTGCCTGGAGTGTAGGGCGGGGGATCTACGAGCAGTACTTC
TRBJ1-1 | 14 | TRBV4-1 | NA | NA | CASSQLRGGAEAFF | TGCGCCAGCAGCCAACTAAGAGGGGGGGCTGAAGCTTTCTTT
TRBJ2-5 | 16 | TRBV4-3 | once | TRBD1 | CASSQDGRGLQETQYF | TGCGCCAGCAGCCAAGATGGCAGGGGGCTCCAAGAGACCCAGTACTTC
TRBJ2-6 | 17 | TRBV7-2 | NA | TRBD1 | CASFRDSRPSGANVLTF | TGTGCCAGCTTCCGGGACAGCCGCCCCTCTGGGGCCAACGTCCTGACTTTC
TRBJ1-1 | 14 | TRBV7-3 | few | NA | CASSRAGGNTEAFF | TGTGCCAGCAGCCGAGCCGGGGGAAACACTGAAGCTTTCTTT
TRBJ1-2 | 15 | TRBV28 | few | TRBD1 | CASSSFGQGLFGYTF | TGTGCCAGCAGTTCTTTCGGACAGGGTCTCTTTGGCTACACCTTC
TRBJ2-7 | 16 | TRBV4-2 | NA | NA | CASSQDSTGSPYEQYF | TGTGCCAGCAGCCAAGACTCGACAGGTTCTCCCTACGAGCAGTACTTC
TRBJ2-7 | 14 | TRBV5-1 | NA | NA | CASSLDYDSYEQYF | TGCGCCAGCAGCTTGGATTACGACTCCTACGAGCAGTACTTC
TRBJ1-1 | 14 | TRBV19 | NA | NA | CASNERQANTEAFF | TGTGCCAGTAACGAGAGACAGGCGAACACTGAAGCTTTCTTT
TRBJ2-7 | 14 | TRBV19 | NA | NA | CASGHWGNSYEQYF | TGTGCCAGTGGGCACTGGGGCAACTCCTACGAGCAGTACTTC
TRBJ2-1 | 15 | TRBV14 | NA | TRBD2 | CASSQGAGGPNEQFF | TGTGCCAGCAGCCAAGGTGCGGGAGGGCCGAATGAGCAGTTCTTC
TRBJ1-4 | 12 | TRBV5-4 | NA | NA | CASSLGTGHTSF | TGTGCCAGCAGCTTGGGGACCGGCCATACCTCTTTT
TRBJ2-3 | 17 | TRBV19 | NA | TRBD2 | CASSRLGTSGPTDTQYF | TGTGCCAGTAGTAGACTGGGGACTAGCGGACCCACAGATACGCAGTATTTT
TRBJ1-5 | 15 | TRBV28 | NA | TRBD1 | CASSLTGESNQPQHF | TGTGCCAGCAGTTTAACAGGGGAGAGCAATCAGCCCCAGCATTTT
TRBJ2-7 | 14 | TRBV30 | NA | NA | CAWSGDIRVYEQYF | TGTGCCTGGAGTGGGGACATAAGGGTCTACGAGCAGTACTTC
TRBJ2-1 | 14 | TRBV28 | NA | NA | CASSLTSRFDEQFF | TGTGCCAGCAGTTTGACTAGTCGTTTCGATGAGCAGTTCTTC
TRBJ1-5 | 12 | TRBV28 | NA | NA | CATSGLNQPQHF | TGTGCCACCTCGGGCCTCAATCAGCCCCAGCATTTT
TRBJ1-2 | 14 | TRBV6-4 | NA | NA | CASSDGLGTYGYTF | TGTGCCAGCAGTGACGGGTTGGGGACCTATGGCTACACCTTC
TRBJ2-7 | 14 | TRBV27 | NA | NA | CASSLRGPMGEQYF | TGTGCCAGCAGTTTAAGGGGCCCCATGGGGGAGCAGTACTTC
TRBJ2-1 | 12 | TRBV29-1 | NA | NA | CSLRRFDNEQFF | TGCAGCCTACGGAGATTTGACAATGAGCAGTTCTTC
TRBJ2-7 | 20 | TRBV7-8 | NA | TRBD2 | CASSYSVYNPGGAHGDEQYF | TGTGCCAGCAGCTACTCTGTATATAACCCCGGGGGGGCCCATGGAGACGAGCAGTACTTC
TRBJ2-1 | 15 | TRBV27 | NA | NA | CASTLGVSSYNEQFF | TGTGCCAGCACACTGGGGGTAAGCTCCTACAATGAGCAGTTCTTC
TRBJ1-4 | 16 | TRBV7-9 | NA | NA | CASSLDVQASNEKLFF | TGTGCCAGCAGCTTAGATGTCCAGGCTTCTAATGAAAAACTGTTTTTT
TRBJ1-2 | 13 | TRBV25-1 | NA | NA | CASSELATGGYTF | TGTGCCAGCAGTGAATTGGCGACGGGGGGCTACACCTTC
TRBJ2-7 | 14 | TRBV7-6 | NA | TRBD1 | CASSGTGGLYEQYF | TGTGCCAGCAGCGGGACAGGGGGACTCTACGAGCAGTACTTC
TRBJ1-5 | 14 | TRBV7-9 | NA | NA | CASSLGGLNQPQHF | TGTGCCAGCAGCTTAGGTGGCCTAAATCAGCCCCAGCATTTT
TRBJ1-2 | 16 | TRBV14 | once | NA | CASSPAPREANYGYTF | TGTGCCAGCAGCCCAGCACCGCGGGAAGCTAACTATGGCTACACCTTC
TRBJ2-1 | 14 | TRBV4-3 | NA | NA | CASSQVLEYNEQFF | TGCGCCAGCAGCCAAGTACTAGAATACAATGAGCAGTTCTTC
TRBJ2-3 | 16 | TRBV15 | NA | TRBD2 | CATSSRWEGIDSTQYF | TGTGCCACCAGCAGTAGGTGGGAGGGAATCGATTCTACGCAGTATTTT
TRBJ2-3 | 17 | TRBV11-2 | NA | TRBD2 | CASSLYPLAGEGDTQYF | TGTGCCAGCAGCTTATACCCACTAGCGGGAGAGGGAGATACGCAGTATTTT
TRBJ2-7 | 14 | TRBV27 | NA | NA | CASSFRVASYEQYF | TGTGCCAGCAGTTTTAGAGTTGCCTCCTACGAGCAGTACTTC
TRBJ2-7 | 13 | TRBV29-1 | NA | TRBD2 | CSFLAGGPYEQYF | TGCAGCTTCCTAGCGGGAGGGCCCTACGAGCAGTACTTC
TRBJ2-3 | 14 | TRBV28 | NA | NA | CASYLTASTDTQYF | TGTGCCAGCTACTTGACAGCTAGCACAGATACGCAGTATTTT